These 13 T cell receptor beta chains were all obtained from the same sample, sequenced in a study of beta chain features in type 1 diabetes. Study-wide results and limits: There was a moderate but significant shortening of TCRB CDR3s in all four CD4+ subsets of Type 1 diabetes patients.

Since all of the isolated RNA was reverse transcribed, expressed TCRB transcripts were what got sequenced. Libraries were prepared by immunoSEQ multiplex PCR; TCRdb keeps only in-frame clonotypes and omits some of them. The profile shows 53,000 or so clones, roughly 63% of them singletons. Their antigens are not known. Sequenced: stem cell memory CD4+ T cells from blood. Receptor source: a woman in her twenties or thirties with type 1 diabetes.

The chain couples TRBV7-2 to TRBJ2-3; a weak D match, TRBD2 (5 bases). V was trimmed by 4 bases and J by 4 bases, leaving 18 bases between them. Germline CDR1 is SGHTA and CDR2 is FQGNSA. This CDR3 has 16 amino acids. The DNA of the CDR3 is TGTGCCAGCAGCTCCCCGACGGTCGCGGGCGCAGATACGCAGTATTTT. Translating it yields CASSSPTVAGADTQYF.

The J gene is TRBJ1-4, the V gene TRBV18; 8 bases map to TRBD1. This CDR3 spans 15 amino acids. Trimming cost V 3 bases and J 3 bases; bases outside gene matches: 3. The germline CDR1 and CDR2 sequences are KGHSH and LQKENI. The CDR3 DNA reads TGTGCCAGCTCACCGATGACAGGGGCTAATGAAAAACTGTTTTTT. Its translation: CASSPMTGANEKLFF. Using reference TRBV18 and TRBJ1-4 for the parts outside the CDR3, the full variable domain is NAGVMQNPRHLVRRRGQEARLRCSPMKGHSHVYWYRQLPEEGLKFMVYLQKENIIDESGMPKERFSAEFPKEGPSILRIQQVVRGDSAAYFCASSPMTGANEKLFFGSGTQLSVL.

As DNA, the CDR3 is TGCGCCAGCAGCCAAGAAGACAGAACCGGGGAGCTGTTTTTT. Its translation: CASSQEDRTGELFF. The gene calls are TRBV4-1 and TRBJ2-2; TRBD1 might be the D (5 bases). Germline V lookup: CDR1 MGHRA, CDR2 YSYEKL. The V gene lost 0 bases and the J gene lost 5 bases, with 7 bases spanning the gap. The CDR3 loop spans 14 amino acids.

There are a few counts of this clone. CDR3 loop: CASSNPSGATGELFF. CDR3 nucleotides: TGTGCCAGCAGCAACCCTAGCGGAGCCACCGGGGAGCTGTTTTTT. The genes are TRBV21-1 and TRBJ2-2; the D call TRBD2 from the table was never checked on the DNA. TRBV21-1 is an annotated pseudogene. The CDR3 has 15 residues.

The chain links TRBV29-1 to TRBJ2-7, with D possibly matching TRBD2 (6 bases). CDR3 length: 12 residues. Germline CDR1 reads SQVTM; CDR2 reads ANQGSEA. Trimming shortened V by 6 bases and J by 9 bases, and 18 bases separated the two germline ends. The CDR3 coding sequence is TGCAGCGTGACCCGCGGGACTTCGAGGCAGTACTTC. This gives the protein CSVTRGTSRQYF.

This chain connects TRBV28 to TRBJ2-2; D is perhaps TRBD1 (6 bases). Trimming stripped 6 bases from V and 5 bases from J, with 13 bases between. Germline assignment: CDR1 MDHEN and CDR2 SYDVKM. The CDR3 consists of 14 residues. The CDR3 bases are TGTGCCAGCAGCACAGGGTTTTGGACCGGGGAGCTGTTTTTT. Translated, it gives CASSTGFWTGELFF.

The V and J genes are TRBV29-1 and TRBJ1-4; D might be TRBD1 (6 bases). Germline lookup yields CDR1 SQVTM and CDR2 ANQGSEA. V was trimmed by 7 bases and J by 8 bases, leaving 14 bases between them. The CDR3 is 12 residues long. The CDR3 sequence is CSGSGEGEKLFF. The CDR3 DNA is TGCAGCGGATCAGGGGAGGGCGAAAAACTGTTTTTT. The full variable domain, with the rest looked up from reference TRBV29-1 and TRBJ1-4, is SAVISQKPSRDICQRGTSLTIQCQVDSQVTMMFWYRQQPGQSLTLIATANQGSEATYESGFVIDKFPISRPNLTFSTLTVSNMSPEDSSIYLCSGSGEGEKLFFGSGTQLSVL.

This clone has a handful of counts. This chain joins TRBV29-1 and TRBJ1-3, with D perhaps matching TRBD1 (5 bases). Trimming shortened V by 7 bases and J by 2 bases, and 12 bases separated the two germline ends. The CDR3 extends over 13 amino acids. Germline V gives CDR1 SQVTM, CDR2 ANQGSEA. The CDR3 DNA sequence: TGCAGCGCTGATGGCAGGGCTGGAAACACCATATATTTT. Protein sequence: CSADGRAGNTIYF.

The V gene is TRBV13, the J gene TRBJ1-2, with no clear D. The CDR3 length is 16 residues. Germline values: CDR1 PRHDT, CDR2 FYEKMQ (reference sequence). V was trimmed by 3 bases and J by 2 bases, leaving 16 bases between them. The CDR3 nucleotides are TGTGCCAGCAGCTTCTTCGGGGTTCAGGAAAACTATGGCTACACCTTC. Residues: CASSFFGVQENYGYTF.

The chain carries TRBV2 and TRBJ2-7, with 8 bases lining up with TRBD1. The V gene end was trimmed by 6 bases and the J gene end by 4 bases; junction bases not matched to a gene: 8. Germline lookup yields CDR1 SNHLY and CDR2 FYNNEI. The CDR3 is 14 residues long. The CDR3 sequence is CASSPYRTGYEQYF. Here the CDR3 DNA reads TGTGCCAGCAGCCCGTATCGGACAGGGTACGAGCAGTACTTC. The full variable domain, with the rest looked up from reference TRBV2 and TRBJ2-7, is EPEVTQTPSHQVTQMGQEVILRCVPISNHLYFYWYRQILGQKVEFLVSFYNNEISEKSEIFDDQFSVERPDGSNFTLKIRSTKLEDSAMYFCASSPYRTGYEQYFGPGTRLTVT.

This clone was seen a single time. The chain links TRBV19 to TRBJ1-2, with a weak D call TRBD1 (6 bases). CDR1 is LNHDA, CDR2 SQIVND, per germline (reference sequence). CDR3 length equals 14 residues. The V and J ends lost 5 bases and 8 bases respectively, with 18 bases between them. The CDR3 nucleotides read TGTGCCAGTAGTCGGCCACCTTACAGGGTCGGCTACACCTTC. Protein: CASSRPPYRVGYTF.

The chain links TRBV30 to TRBJ2-3; 8 nucleotides align to TRBD2. The junction had 3 bases not matched to a gene; V was cut back by 0 bases and J by 4 bases. The CDR3 spans 14 residues. The germline V gene encodes CDR1 GTSNPN and CDR2 SVGIG (reference sequence). CDR3 DNA: TGTGCCTGGAGTGTAGCGGGAGTATCAGATACGCAGTATTTT. It is translated as CAWSVAGVSDTQYF.

This clone was seen just once. This rearrangement joins TRBV30 to TRBJ2-4, with 7 positions matching TRBD1. CDR1 and CDR2 from the germline V gene are GTSNPN and SVGIG (reference sequence). This CDR3 has 16 amino acids. J lost 0 bases, V lost 2 bases, and 7 bases had no gene match. CDR3 in amino acids: CAWSRDSQIAKNIQYF. The CDR3 coding sequence is TGTGCCTGGAGTCGGGACAGCCAAATAGCCAAAAACATTCAGTACTTC.